Below, 23 T cell receptor beta chains from the same sample are listed, as sequenced in a study of beta chain features in type 1 diabetes. Study-wide results and caveats: In all four CD4+ subsets, TCRB CDR3 length was significantly, moderately reduced in type 1 diabetes.

Antigen specificity for these receptors is unknown. All of the isolated RNA was reverse transcribed, so expressed TCRB transcripts were sequenced. Using immunoSEQ multiplex PCR, the repertoire was profiled, and TCRdb retains in-frame clones only, with some absent. The repertoire has 120,000 to 150,000 clones, about 13% of them found once; the top ten carry approximately 1.3%. The specimen was central memory CD4+ T cells from blood. The receptors stem from a man aged 18 to 35 with type 1 diabetes.

The chain is built from TRBV7-8 and TRBJ2-6; D is unresolved. The V and J ends lost 5 bases and 0 bases respectively, with 2 bases between them. Germline assignment: CDR1 SGHVS and CDR2 FQNEAQ. The CDR3 loop spans 13 amino acids. In DNA, the CDR3 is TGTGCCAGCAGCGACTCTGGGGCCAACGTCCTGACTTTC. This gives the protein CASSDSGANVLTF.

The chain recombines TRBV10-3 with TRBJ2-5; tentatively, D is TRBD2 (6 bases). The germline gives CDR1 ENHRY, CDR2 SYGVKD. The ends were cut back, 3 bases at V and 4 bases at J, with 12 bases in the middle. The length of the CDR3 is 14 residues. This chain's CDR3 is CAISDGTQRETQYF. In DNA, the CDR3 is TGTGCCATCAGTGACGGGACTCAGAGAGAGACCCAGTACTTC.

On this clone itself: One base away lies a much larger clone, so this may be a sequencing read error. Other DNA sequences from this sample encode an identical CDR3 as well. V usage is TRBV7-2 and J usage is TRBJ2-6, with D unclear. This CDR3 is built from 16 residues. CDR1 and CDR2 from the germline V gene are SGHTA and FQGNSA. Trimming shortened V by 0 bases and J by 0 bases, and 6 bases separated the two germline ends. The CDR3 sequence is CASSLAQVSGANVLTF. DNA of the CDR3: TGTGCCAGCAGCTTAGCCCAGGTCTCTGGGGCCAACGTCCTGACTTTC.

This sequence joins TRBV30 and TRBJ2-1; D might be TRBD1 or TRBD2, each matching 7 bases. CDR3 length: 15 residues. Trimming took 2 bases from V and 4 from J, leaving 15 bases between them. Germline CDR1 is GTSNPN and CDR2 is SVGIG (reference sequence). CDR3 region: CAWSQRDSPYNEQFF. The DNA for the CDR3 is TGTGCCTGGAGTCAGCGGGACAGCCCTTACAATGAGCAGTTCTTC.

The J gene is TRBJ2-1, the V gene TRBV7-9; 14 bases map to TRBD2. V trimming: 5 bases; J trimming: 3 bases; junction bases outside the gene matches: 6. CDR3 size: 17 residues. CDR1 SEHNR and CDR2 FQNEAQ come from the germline V gene (reference sequence). CDR3 coding DNA: TGTGCCAGCAGCCCGGGACTAGCGGGGGACAACTACAATGAGCAGTTCTTC. Translated, it gives CASSPGLAGDNYNEQFF.

This sequence joins TRBV9 and TRBJ2-1, with 10 bases that match TRBD1. The CDR3 runs 17 residues. V lost 4 bases, J lost 7 bases, and 14 bases stayed unmatched. The germline V gene has CDR1 SGDLS and CDR2 YYNGEE. The CDR3 region is CASSSSTGTGVMNEQFF. In DNA form, the CDR3 reads TGTGCCAGCAGCTCATCCACAGGGACAGGGGTAATGAATGAGCAGTTCTTC.

This clone showed up just a few times. The CDR3 DNA reads TGTGCCAGCGCAGGGGTTATCGGTTCACCCCTCCACTTT. Translating it yields CASAGVIGSPLHF. The V call is TRBV7-2, the J call TRBJ1-6, with TRBD1 as a possible D gene (6 bases). Trimming shortened V by 8 bases and J by 9 bases, and 14 bases separated the two germline ends. Germline V gives CDR1 SGHTA, CDR2 FQGNSA. This CDR3 has 13 amino acids.

A few counts support this clone. The chain carries TRBV13 and TRBJ1-1; 7 positions agree with TRBD1. V shed 1 base and J 4 bases; nucleotides not matched to a gene: 15. The CDR3 is 18 residues long. Looked up from germline, CDR1 is PRHDT and CDR2 is FYEKMQ (reference sequence). The CDR3 reads CASSLEFGGGGGGTEAFF. The CDR3 DNA reads as TGTGCCAGCAGCTTAGAGTTCGGAGGGGGCGGTGGCGGCACTGAAGCTTTCTTT.

V usage is TRBV29-1 and J usage is TRBJ2-7; D possibly corresponds to TRBD2 (5 bases). The CDR3 contains 15 residues. V lost 7 bases to trimming and J lost 5 bases, with 24 bases between them. The germline V gene has CDR1 SQVTM and CDR2 ANQGSEA. The CDR3 DNA sequence: TGCAGCGGTGTTGACGGGGTTCCCCCAATCCACGAGCAGTACTTC. Encoded protein: CSGVDGVPPIHEQYF.

Regarding this clone: This specimen includes other DNA sequences encoding the same CDR3. The chain employs TRBV7-2 and TRBJ2-7, with TRBD1 matching over 7 bases. With 5 bases clipped from V and 2 bases from J, the junction kept 3 bases outside the gene matches. Germline values: CDR1 SGHTA, CDR2 FQGNSA. The CDR3 has 13 amino acids. The CDR3 nucleotides read TGTGCCAGCAGCCTTACAGGGGCCTACGAGCAGTACTTC. Its protein is CASSLTGAYEQYF.

This clone was picked up many times. V and J are TRBV14 and TRBJ2-3, with D uncertain. The V gene's germline CDR1 is SGHDN and CDR2 FVKESK. The CDR3 consists of 12 residues. Trimming took 1 base from V and 10 from J, leaving 9 bases between them. The CDR3 bases are TGTGCCAGCAGCCAAGTGGCAGTCCCGCAGTATTTT. Amino acid sequence: CASSQVAVPQYF.

In its sample, this clone was seen a few times. The CDR3 loop is CASGWRSLAKNIQYF. CDR3 bases: TGTGCCAGCGGATGGAGAAGTCTAGCCAAAAACATTCAGTACTTC. The rearrangement links TRBV2 to TRBJ2-4; unclear D gene. The V end lost 8 bases, the J end lost 0 bases, and 14 bases lay between the germline ends. The germline V gene has CDR1 SNHLY and CDR2 FYNNEI. The CDR3 contains 15 residues.

The J gene is TRBJ2-7, the V gene TRBV28; the D call may be TRBD1 or TRBD2 (5 bases each). V was trimmed by 7 bases and J by 4 bases, leaving 11 bases between them. The CDR3 spans 12 residues. The germline gives CDR1 MDHEN, CDR2 SYDVKM. The DNA of the CDR3 is TGTGCCAGCACCTCCGGGACGTACGAGCAGTACTTC. Its translation is CASTSGTYEQYF. The full variable domain, its missing parts supplied by reference TRBV28 and TRBJ2-7, is DVKVTQSSRYLVKRTGEKVFLECVQDMDHENMFWYRQDPGLGLRLIYFSYDVKMKEKGDIPEGYSVSREKKERFSLILESASTNQTSMYLCASTSGTYEQYFGPGTRLTVT.

The genes are TRBV6-1 and TRBJ1-2; D is unclear. Germline V gene data show CDR1 as MNHNS and CDR2 as SASEGT. V was trimmed by 5 bases and J by 5 bases, leaving 15 bases between them. This CDR3 comprises 14 residues. CDR3 nucleotide sequence: TGTGCCAGCAGTACCCAGGACCGAACATATGGCTACACCTTC. The encoded protein is CASSTQDRTYGYTF.

On this clone itself: One end of the junction varies from germline; a read error may be responsible. The chain joins TRBV7-7 to TRBJ1-1; possibly TRBD1 for D (5 bases). Per the germline V gene, CDR1 is SSHAT and CDR2 is FNYEAQ (reference sequence). This CDR3 spans 13 amino acids. Here the CDR3 reads CASSETGDTEAFF. The CDR3 DNA is TGTGCTAGCAGCGAAACAGGCGACACTGAAGCTTTCTTT. The full variable domain, completed using reference TRBV7-7 and TRBJ1-1, is GAGVSQSPRYKVTKRGQDVTLRCDPISSHATLYWYQQALGQGPEFLTYFNYEAQPDKSGLPSDRFSAERPEGSISTLTIQRTEQRDSAMYRCASSETGDTEAFFGQGTRLTVV.

This clone appeared a few times. The genes are TRBV10-3 and TRBJ2-7; D remains ambiguous. Germline CDR1 ENHRY, CDR2 SYGVKD. Trimming took 11 bases from V and 2 from J, leaving 16 bases between them. The CDR3 extends over 13 amino acids. The CDR3 nucleotides read TGTGCCGGAGCAAACCCCGGAGCCTACGAGCAGTACTTC. Encoded protein: CAGANPGAYEQYF.

The rearrangement joins TRBV11-1 to TRBJ2-1, with 7 bases that match TRBD2. The V gene end was trimmed by 5 bases and the J gene end by 2 bases; junction bases not matched to a gene: 6. The germline V gene encodes CDR1 SGHAT and CDR2 FQDESV (reference sequence). The CDR3 contains 15 residues. CDR3 DNA: TGTGCCAGCAGCCTGGATAGCGGGCCCTACAATGAGCAGTTCTTC. It yields the protein CASSLDSGPYNEQFF.

The rearrangement links TRBV19 to TRBJ2-5, with no clear D. CDR3 length equals 13 residues. Germline-derived CDR1 and CDR2 are LNHDA and SQIVND (reference sequence). The V end lost 4 bases, the J end lost 1 base, and 7 bases lay between the germline ends. CDR3 sequence: CASSTGSQETQYF. The CDR3 nucleotides are TGTGCCAGTAGTACCGGGTCCCAAGAGACCCAGTACTTC.

The V and J genes are TRBV7-2 and TRBJ2-3; D is undetermined. The germline gives CDR1 SGHTA, CDR2 FQGNSA. The germline V and J ends were trimmed by 2 bases and 6 bases, with 3 bases remaining between them. There are 11 residues in the CDR3. The CDR3 here is CASSLSDTQYF. Here the CDR3 DNA reads TGTGCCAGCAGCTTATCCGATACGCAGTATTTT.

This clone was observed a few times. J is TRBJ1-1 and V is TRBV29-1, with D maybe TRBD1 (5 bases). CDR3 length: 10 amino acids. In germline, CDR1 is SQVTM, CDR2 ANQGSEA. V was trimmed by 8 bases and J by 7 bases, leaving 11 bases between them. CDR3 DNA: TGCAGCATTCTCGACAGTGAAGCTTTCTTT. Its translation: CSILDSEAFF.

This clone was recorded many times. The J gene is TRBJ2-5, the V gene TRBV29-1, with unresolved D. The V end lost 7 bases, the J end lost 5 bases, and 11 bases lay between the germline ends. This CDR3 region has 11 residues. CDR1 and CDR2 from the germline V gene are SQVTM and ANQGSEA. CDR3 in amino acids: CSALDRETQYF. CDR3 sequence (DNA): TGCAGCGCACTGGACCGGGAGACCCAGTACTTC.

This rearrangement joins TRBV6-6 to TRBJ2-7; no clear D. Between the trimmed V and J ends, which lost 4 bases and 7 bases, there was a span of 17 bases. Germline V lookup: CDR1 MNHNY, CDR2 SVGAGI (reference sequence). The CDR3 spans 14 residues. The chain's CDR3 is CASSSPTTPAEQYF. In DNA, the CDR3 is TGTGCCAGCAGTTCTCCGACCACCCCAGCGGAGCAGTACTTC.

This sequence joins TRBV21-1 and TRBJ1-4. TRBV21-1 is listed as a pseudogene. This CDR3 spans 16 amino acids. For the CDR3, the DNA is TGTGCCAGCAGCACCCCTCGGGACGTGGGGCATGAAAAACTGTTTTTT. The encoded protein is CASSTPRDVGHEKLFF.